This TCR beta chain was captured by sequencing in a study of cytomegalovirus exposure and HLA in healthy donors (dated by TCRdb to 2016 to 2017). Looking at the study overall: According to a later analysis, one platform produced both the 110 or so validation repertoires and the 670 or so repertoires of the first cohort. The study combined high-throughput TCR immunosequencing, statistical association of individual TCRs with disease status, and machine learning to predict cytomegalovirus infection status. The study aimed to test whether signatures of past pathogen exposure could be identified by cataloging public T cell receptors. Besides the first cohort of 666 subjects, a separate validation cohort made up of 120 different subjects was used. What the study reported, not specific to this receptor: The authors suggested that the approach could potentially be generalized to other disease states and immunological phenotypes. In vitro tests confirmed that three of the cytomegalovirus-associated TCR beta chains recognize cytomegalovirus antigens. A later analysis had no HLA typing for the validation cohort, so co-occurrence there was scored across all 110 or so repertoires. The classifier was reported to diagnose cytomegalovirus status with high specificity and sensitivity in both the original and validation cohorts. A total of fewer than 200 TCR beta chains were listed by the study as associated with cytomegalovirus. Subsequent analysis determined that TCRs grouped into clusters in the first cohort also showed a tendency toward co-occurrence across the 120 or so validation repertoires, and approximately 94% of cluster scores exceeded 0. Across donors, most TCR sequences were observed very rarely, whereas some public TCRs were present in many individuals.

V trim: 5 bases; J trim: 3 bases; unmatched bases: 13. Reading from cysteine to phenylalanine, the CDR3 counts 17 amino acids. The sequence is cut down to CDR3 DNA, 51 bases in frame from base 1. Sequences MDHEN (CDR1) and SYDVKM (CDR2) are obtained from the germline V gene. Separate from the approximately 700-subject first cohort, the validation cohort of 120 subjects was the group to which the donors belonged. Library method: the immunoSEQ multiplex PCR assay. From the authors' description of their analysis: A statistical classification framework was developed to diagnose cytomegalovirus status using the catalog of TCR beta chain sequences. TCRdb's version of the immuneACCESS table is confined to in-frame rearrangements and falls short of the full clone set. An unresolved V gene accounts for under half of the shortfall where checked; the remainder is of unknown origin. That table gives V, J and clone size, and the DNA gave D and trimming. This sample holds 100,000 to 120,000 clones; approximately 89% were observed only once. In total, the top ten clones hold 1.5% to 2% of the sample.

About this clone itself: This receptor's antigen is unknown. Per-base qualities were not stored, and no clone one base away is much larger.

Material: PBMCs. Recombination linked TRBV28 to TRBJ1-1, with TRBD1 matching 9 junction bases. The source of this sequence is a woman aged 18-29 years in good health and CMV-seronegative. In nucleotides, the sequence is TGTGCCAGCAGTGAAATTGGGACAGGGAATCTGGACACTGAAGCTTTCTTT. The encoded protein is CASSEIGTGNLDTEAFF.